These 31 T cell receptor beta chains share one sample of origin, sequenced in a study of T cell changes during pregnancy in multiple sclerosis (dated by TCRdb to the late 2010s). Library creation used the immunoSEQ multiplex PCR assay. TCRdb took over this immuneACCESS table, retaining in-frame rearrangements with V and J assigned. Such tables are incomplete; in checked studies, under half of the missing clones stem from an unresolved V gene, and the remainder is unexplained. The sample data list approximately 40,000 clones, and around 93% of these were observed just once. The ten top clones hold approximately 0.5% of the sample. This specimen was CD4+ T cells from peripheral blood mononuclear cells, taken in the third trimester of pregnancy. These TCRs come from a female donor with multiple sclerosis, enrolled in a pregnancy study.

The chain joins TRBV15 to TRBJ2-1; D gene ambiguous. Trimming removed 4 bases at V and 8 bases at J, with 9 bases between. This CDR3 spans 12 amino acids. The germline V gene has CDR1 LNHNV and CDR2 YYDKDF (reference sequence). CDR3 protein: CATSKNFDEQFF. The CDR3 DNA is TGTGCCACCAGCAAAAATTTCGATGAGCAGTTCTTC.

This clone was recorded a few times. The chain joins TRBV11-2 to TRBJ1-1; D is ambiguous. The CDR3 totals 13 residues. The germline V gene has CDR1 SGHAT and CDR2 FQNNGV. V lost 3 bases and J lost 2, with 7 bases in between. The CDR3 nucleotides are TGTGCCAGCAGCTTGGGCGCTAACACTGAAGCTTTCTTT. This gives the protein CASSLGANTEAFF.

V gene TRBV19 combines with J gene TRBJ2-6; D is undetermined. The CDR3 length is 14 residues. Per germline, CDR1 LNHDA and CDR2 SQIVND (reference sequence). V was pared by 9 bases and J by 5 bases, with 14 bases between. The CDR3 DNA follows: TGTGCCAGCAAATCACAAAGTCGGGCCAACGTCCTGACTTTC. Encoded protein: CASKSQSRANVLTF.

The chain carries TRBV6-5 and TRBJ2-1, with a weak D call TRBD2 (5 bases). The CDR3 contains 12 residues. With 5 bases removed from V and 10 bases from J, the gap between germline ends came to 12 bases. Germline V gene lookup returns CDR1 MNHEY and CDR2 SVGAGI. The chain's CDR3 is CASSGLALEQFF. CDR3 DNA: TGTGCCAGCAGTGGCCTAGCTTTGGAGCAGTTCTTC.

The chain carries TRBV11-3 and TRBJ2-2; the D gene is possibly TRBD1 (6 bases). Deletions cut 0 bases from V and 8 bases from J, with 16 bases between. Germline CDR1 and CDR2: SGHNT and YENEEA. CDR3 length: 16 amino acids. In DNA, the CDR3 is TGTGCCAGCAGCTTAGAGTTAACAGGGTGGCCTGGGGAGCTGTTTTTT. Its protein is CASSLELTGWPGELFF. Together with reference TRBV11-3 and TRBJ2-2, the CDR3 gives the full variable domain: EAGVVQSPRYKIIEKKQPVAFWCNPISGHNTLYWYLQNLGQGPELLIRYENEEAVDDSQLPKDRFSAERLKGVDSTLKIQPAELGDSAVYLCASSLELTGWPGELFFGEGSRLTVL.

The rearrangement joins TRBV19 to TRBJ1-1; a weak D match, TRBD1 (5 bases). The germline gives CDR1 LNHDA, CDR2 SQIVND (reference sequence). V dropped 5 bases and J dropped 5 bases, with 12 bases sitting between them. This CDR3 comprises 13 residues. The CDR3 nucleotides are TGTGCCAGTAGTTCACGGGAGGGGACTGAAGCTTTCTTT. It specifies CASSSREGTEAFF.

V gene TRBV18 combines with J gene TRBJ1-1, with D possibly TRBD1 on 5 matching bases. Germline lookup yields CDR1 KGHSH and CDR2 LQKENI. Trimming took 4 bases from V and 2 from J, leaving 17 bases between them. This CDR3 spans 16 amino acids. CDR3: CASSRLSGGGNTEAFF. The CDR3 bases are TGTGCCAGCTCACGACTGAGCGGGGGAGGAAACACTGAAGCTTTCTTT.

The gene calls are TRBV19 and TRBJ2-5; 10 bases match TRBD2. There are 17 residues in the CDR3. V shed 1 base, J shed 0 bases, and the junction held 5 bases outside the gene matches. Germline loops: CDR1 LNHDA, CDR2 SQIVND (reference sequence). CDR3 DNA: TGTGCCAGTAGTATAGGTCCCCTAGCGGGGGACCAAGAGACCCAGTACTTC. Encoded protein: CASSIGPLAGDQETQYF. Combining the CDR3 with reference TRBV19 and TRBJ2-5 gives the whole variable domain DGGITQSPKYLFRKEGQNVTLSCEQNLNHDAMYWYRQDPGQGLRLIYYSQIVNDFQKGDIAEGYSVSREKKESFPLTVTSAQKNPTAFYLCASSIGPLAGDQETQYFGPGTRLLVL.

The chain links TRBV9 to TRBJ1-1, with a possible D match to TRBD1 (5 bases). Germline assignment: CDR1 SGDLS and CDR2 YYNGEE. The CDR3 is 14 amino acids. V dropped 4 bases and J dropped 4 bases, with 14 bases sitting between them. The CDR3 DNA is TGTGCCAGCAGCCCGACGGCGGGGGGCACTGAAGCTTTCTTT. Its protein is CASSPTAGGTEAFF.

The chain recombines TRBV19 with TRBJ1-4, with 11 bases aligning to TRBD1. The CDR3 loop spans 16 amino acids. CDR1 is LNHDA and CDR2 is SQIVND in the germline V gene (reference sequence). J gave up 8 bases and V 11 bases, and 16 bases lay outside the gene matches. Here the CDR3 reads CAVKEPLGQGVEKLFF. The CDR3 DNA follows: TGTGCCGTAAAGGAACCCTTGGGACAGGGGGTGGAAAAACTGTTTTTT. Filled out from reference TRBV19 and TRBJ1-4, the complete variable domain reads DGGITQSPKYLFRKEGQNVTLSCEQNLNHDAMYWYRQDPGQGLRLIYYSQIVNDFQKGDIAEGYSVSREKKESFPLTVTSAQKNPTAFYLCAVKEPLGQGVEKLFFGSGTQLSVL.

The chain employs TRBV9 and TRBJ2-3, with TRBD2 as a possible D gene (6 bases). Trimming removed 0 bases at V and 2 bases at J, with 13 bases between. This CDR3 has 16 amino acids. The germline V gene encodes CDR1 SGDLS and CDR2 YYNGEE. DNA for the CDR3: TGTGCCAGCAGCGTAGTTGCTAGCGAACCCACAGATACGCAGTATTTT. Residues: CASSVVASEPTDTQYF.

The genes are TRBV19 and TRBJ2-3; 14 positions agree with TRBD2. The germline gives CDR1 LNHDA, CDR2 SQIVND (reference sequence). This CDR3 region has 16 residues. The ends lost 8 bases at V and 0 bases at J; junction bases unmatched: 4. CDR3: CASGGLAGASTDTQYF. The CDR3 DNA reads TGTGCCAGTGGGGGACTAGCGGGAGCTAGCACAGATACGCAGTATTTT.

This chain links TRBV7-2 with TRBJ1-2, with TRBD1 as a possible D gene (6 bases). CDR3 length: 15 amino acids. V lost 5 bases to trimming and J lost 2 bases, with 15 bases between them. The germline V gene encodes CDR1 SGHTA and CDR2 FQGNSA. CDR3 sequence (DNA): TGTGCCAGCAGCCAGAGCGGTGGACAGAACTATGGCTACACCTTC. Translation gives CASSQSGGQNYGYTF.

The rearrangement joins TRBV2 to TRBJ1-1; 9 nucleotides align to TRBD1. Germline loops: CDR1 SNHLY, CDR2 FYNNEI. Losses at the gene ends were 6 bases for V and 1 base for J; bases not matched to a gene: 6. The CDR3 length is 15 residues. The CDR3 DNA follows: TGTGCCAGCAGCCGGGTGGGACAGGGGAACACTGAAGCTTTCTTT. This gives the protein CASSRVGQGNTEAFF.

V usage is TRBV28 and J usage is TRBJ2-7; TRBD1 matches 8 bases. The CDR3 has 16 residues. The germline V gene encodes CDR1 MDHEN and CDR2 SYDVKM. J was trimmed by 2 bases and V by 5 bases; bases with no gene match: 11. The CDR3 here is CASSPPGGRGAYEQYF. Written as DNA, the CDR3 is TGTGCCAGCAGTCCTCCAGGGGGCAGGGGGGCCTACGAGCAGTACTTC.

This clone was detected only once. The rearrangement joins TRBV6-5 to TRBJ1-6, with D uncertain. V was shortened by 0 bases and J by 6 bases, with 12 bases between the two germline ends. The CDR3 contains 16 residues. Germline V gene lookup returns CDR1 MNHEY and CDR2 SVGAGI. Here the CDR3 reads CASSYSWRAGNSPLHF. DNA for the CDR3: TGTGCCAGCAGTTACTCGTGGAGGGCGGGTAATTCACCCCTCCACTTT.

The CDR3 DNA follows: TGCGCCAGCAGCTTGGTTGTAGCGGGGGGTTCCTACGAGCAGTACTTC. Translating it yields CASSLVVAGGSYEQYF. The rearrangement uses TRBV5-1 and TRBJ2-5, with TRBD2 matching over 10 bases. The J call may be faulty, since TRBJ2-7 better matches the DNA end. The CDR3 spans 16 residues. Germline-derived CDR1 and CDR2 are SGHRS and YFSETQ.

The rearrangement links TRBV7-9 to TRBJ2-2; TRBD2 matches 14 bases. Germline V gene lookup returns CDR1 SEHNR and CDR2 FQNEAQ (reference sequence). The CDR3 runs 18 residues. Trimming at V came to 1 base and at J to 1 base, leaving 2 bases not matched to a gene. CDR3 sequence reads: CASSLGGLAGENTGELFF. DNA of the CDR3: TGTGCCAGCAGCTTAGGGGGACTAGCGGGAGAGAACACCGGGGAGCTGTTTTTT. The full variable domain, completed using reference TRBV7-9 and TRBJ2-2, is DTGVSQNPRHKITKRGQNVTFRCDPISEHNRLYWYRQTLGQGPEFLTYFQNEAQLEKSRLLSDRFSAERPKGSFSTLEIQRTEQGDSAMYLCASSLGGLAGENTGELFFGEGSRLTVL.

This chain connects TRBV6-4 to TRBJ1-1; D gene ambiguous. The CDR3 has 13 residues. Trimming pared 4 bases from V and 1 base from J, leaving 7 bases between. In germline, CDR1 is MRHNA, CDR2 SNTAGT. CDR3 sequence: CASSVGPNTEAFF. In nucleotides, the CDR3 is TGTGCCAGCAGTGTTGGCCCGAACACTGAAGCTTTCTTT.

V gene TRBV7-9 combines with J gene TRBJ1-2; D might be TRBD1 (5 bases). The CDR3 sequence is 14 residues long. The V and J ends lost 1 base and 4 bases respectively, with 10 bases between them. Germline loops: CDR1 SEHNR, CDR2 FQNEAQ (reference sequence). CDR3 residues: CASSLVPQGYGYTF. The CDR3 bases are TGTGCCAGCAGCTTAGTGCCGCAGGGCTATGGCTACACCTTC. The full variable domain, rest sourced from reference TRBV7-9 and TRBJ1-2, is DTGVSQNPRHKITKRGQNVTFRCDPISEHNRLYWYRQTLGQGPEFLTYFQNEAQLEKSRLLSDRFSAERPKGSFSTLEIQRTEQGDSAMYLCASSLVPQGYGYTFGSGTRLTVV.

CDR3 bases: TGCAGCGTTGATCCGACGGGAGTTACCGGGGAGCTGTTTTTT. Its translation is CSVDPTGVTGELFF. The chain combines TRBV29-1 with TRBJ2-2; perhaps TRBD2 as D (6 bases). V dropped 3 bases and J dropped 5 bases, with 13 bases sitting between them. The CDR3 runs to 14 residues. Germline CDR1 SQVTM, CDR2 ANQGSEA.

This chain uses TRBV7-9 with TRBJ2-1, with a weak D call TRBD1 (6 bases). This CDR3 comprises 13 residues. The V and J ends lost 8 bases and 9 bases respectively, with 17 bases between them. CDR1 and CDR2 from the germline V gene are SEHNR and FQNEAQ (reference sequence). The CDR3 protein is CASGATGFGEQFF. As DNA, the CDR3 is TGTGCCAGCGGAGCAACAGGGTTTGGTGAGCAGTTCTTC.

The chain employs TRBV5-4 and TRBJ1-5, with D maybe TRBD1 (6 bases). The germline CDR1 and CDR2 sequences are SGHNT and YYREEE (reference sequence). Trimming shortened V by 6 bases and J by 4 bases, and 20 bases separated the two germline ends. The CDR3 is made up of 16 amino acids. The CDR3 here is CASTTGHLNSNQPQHF. The CDR3 DNA sequence: TGTGCCAGCACCACAGGGCACTTAAATAGTAATCAGCCCCAGCATTTT.

The rearrangement links TRBV2 to TRBJ1-1, with D perhaps TRBD1 (6 bases). Germline assignment: CDR1 SNHLY and CDR2 FYNNEI. The V end was cut by 8 bases, the J end by 5 bases, with 18 bases between. The CDR3 extends over 14 amino acids. CDR3 in amino acids: CASVEQGPGTEAFF. Here the CDR3 DNA reads TGTGCCAGCGTTGAACAGGGCCCGGGGACTGAAGCTTTCTTT. The complete variable domain, with remaining parts taken from reference TRBV2 and TRBJ1-1, reads EPEVTQTPSHQVTQMGQEVILRCVPISNHLYFYWYRQILGQKVEFLVSFYNNEISEKSEIFDDQFSVERPDGSNFTLKIRSTKLEDSAMYFCASVEQGPGTEAFFGQGTRLTVV.

Note on this clone: At one boundary the junction diverges from the germline segment, which might be a read error. V gene TRBV7-7 combines with J gene TRBJ2-1; 10 nucleotides align to TRBD2. The CDR3 extends over 15 amino acids. Germline V lookup: CDR1 SSHAT, CDR2 FNYEAQ (reference sequence). The CDR3 bases are TGTGCTAGCAGCGCGACTAGCGGGTCGTACAATGAGCAGTTCTTC. Protein sequence: CASSATSGSYNEQFF.

The chain carries TRBV27 and TRBJ1-1, with D possibly being TRBD1 (5 bases). The CDR3 sequence is 14 residues long. The V and J ends lost 6 bases and 7 bases respectively, with 18 bases between them. CDR1 is MNHEY, CDR2 SMNVEV, per germline (reference sequence). The CDR3 sequence: CASSHGLGGDEAFF. CDR3 nucleotide sequence: TGTGCCAGCAGCCATGGGTTGGGGGGAGATGAAGCTTTCTTT.

The rearrangement uses TRBV9 and TRBJ1-5; maybe TRBD1 (6 bases). V dropped 0 bases and J dropped 4 bases, with 8 bases sitting between them. The CDR3 runs 14 residues. Germline-derived CDR1 and CDR2 are SGDLS and YYNGEE. The CDR3 DNA reads TGTGCCAGCAGCGTAGGACAGGAAAATCAGCCCCAGCATTTT. Amino acid sequence: CASSVGQENQPQHF.

The V call is TRBV4-2, the J call TRBJ2-4; D possibly corresponds to TRBD1 (6 bases). Germline CDR1 reads LGHNA; CDR2 reads YNFKEQ. CDR3 size: 15 residues. V was clipped by 0 bases and J by 9 bases, with 15 bases between them. Here the CDR3 DNA reads TGTGCCAGCAGCCAAGAGAACCAGGGGTCATCCATTCAGTACTTC. Translated, it gives CASSQENQGSSIQYF.

This sequence joins TRBV7-2 and TRBJ1-5; 7 nucleotides match TRBD1. V gave up 2 bases and J gave up 1 base; unmatched junction bases: 2. This CDR3 comprises 15 residues. From germline, CDR1 is SGHTA and CDR2 FQGNSA. The CDR3 nucleotides read TGTGCCAGCAGCTTATCAGGGGGGAGCAATCAGCCCCAGCATTTT. It translates to CASSLSGGSNQPQHF.

This clone was observed once. The V and J genes are TRBV18 and TRBJ2-1; 11 bases line up with TRBD2. Germline lookup yields CDR1 KGHSH and CDR2 LQKENI. Trimming took 2 bases from V and 10 from J; bases not matched to a gene: 10. The length of the CDR3 is 16 residues. CDR3 sequence: CASSPLGTSGPGEQFF. CDR3 nucleotide sequence: TGTGCCAGCTCACCATTGGGGACTAGCGGTCCCGGGGAGCAGTTCTTC. The whole variable domain, filled in from reference TRBV18 and TRBJ2-1, reads NAGVMQNPRHLVRRRGQEARLRCSPMKGHSHVYWYRQLPEEGLKFMVYLQKENIIDESGMPKERFSAEFPKEGPSILRIQQVVRGDSAAYFCASSPLGTSGPGEQFFGPGTRLTVL.

The V call is TRBV6-6, the J call TRBJ2-5; 11 nucleotides match TRBD1. The germline V gene encodes CDR1 MNHNY and CDR2 SVGAGI (reference sequence). CDR3 length: 16 residues. After removal of 0 bases from V and 5 bases from J, the junction contained 5 bases not matched to a gene. Here the CDR3 reads CASSYSGTGGLETQYF. CDR3 in DNA: TGTGCCAGCAGTTACTCGGGGACAGGGGGTCTCGAGACCCAGTACTTC.